The present T cell receptor (beta chain) was sequenced within a study of T cell changes during pregnancy in multiple sclerosis. Here immunoSEQ multiplex PCR was the method, and the copy in TCRdb shows in-frame clones only, minus some. The sample has roughly 40,000 clones; about 92% are singletons. CDR3 length: 15 amino acids. In germline, CDR1 is MDHEN, CDR2 SYDVKM. With 11 bases clipped from V and 2 bases from J, the junction kept 14 bases outside the gene matches. Sequencing was performed on peripheral blood, taken before pregnancy. The receptor was isolated from a female donor with multiple sclerosis, enrolled in a pregnancy study. The genes are TRBV28 and TRBJ2-5; 7 bases are shared with TRBD1. CDR3 nucleotide sequence: TGTGCCTCAATACGGGACAGCACGAGGCAAGAGACCCAGTACTTC. Residues: CASIRDSTRQETQYF.